The 10 T cell receptor beta chains given below trace back to one sample, sequenced in a study of identical twins. MiXCR, applied by TCRdb to the 5' RACE reads, yields one record per CDR3 protein. The sample lists 450,000 to 650,000 distinct CDR3 sequences; roughly 9.9% were seen once. Another study also made use of these data, one on yellow fever vaccine responses in identical twins.

Sequences were obtained from PBMCs. The receptor set was obtained from a woman aged 18-29 years in good health.

V and J are TRBV29-1 and TRBJ2-5, with D perhaps TRBD2 (6 bases). Germline assignment: CDR1 SQVTM and CDR2 ANQGSEA. V shed 8 bases and J shed 5 bases, with 15 bases lying between them. The CDR3 runs to 12 residues. The CDR3, as DNA: TGCAGCCCGGGGGTTTTCCAGGAGACCCAGTACTTC. Residues: CSPGVFQETQYF.

The sample holds one count of this clonotype. This sequence joins TRBV6-7 and TRBJ2-3; a weak D match, TRBD2 (7 bases). TRBV6-7 is an ORF; its function is uncertain. CDR3 length: 17 residues. Trimming took off 0 bases at V and 2 bases at J, with 15 bases between the two ends. The CDR3, as DNA: TGTGCCAGCAGTTACTCTAGGGGGGAGGGTTACACAGATACGCAGTATTTT. Its protein product is CASSYSRGEGYTDTQYF.

This clonotype was observed at least ten times. The J gene is TRBJ1-1, the V gene TRBV4-3; D remains unclear. CDR3 length: 16 amino acids. Trimming shortened V by 1 base and J by 1 base, and 13 bases separated the two germline ends. Germline CDR1 reads LGHNA; CDR2 reads YSLEER. The CDR3 loop reads CASSQVRPVKNTEAFF. The DNA of the CDR3 is TGCGCCAGCAGCCAAGTCAGGCCGGTGAAGAACACTGAAGCTTTCTTT.

This clonotype was detected only a few times. J is TRBJ2-5 and V is TRBV5-1; 7 nucleotides agree with TRBD2. Per the germline V gene, CDR1 is SGHRS and CDR2 is YFSETQ. J was trimmed by 7 bases and V by 2 bases; bases with no gene match: 11. CDR3 length: 15 residues. CDR3 protein: CASSFGIPGEGTQYF. The DNA for the CDR3 is TGCGCCAGCAGCTTTGGTATACCGGGGGAGGGGACCCAGTACTTC.

V gene TRBV7-6 combines with J gene TRBJ2-2; unclear D gene. V lost 0 bases to trimming and J lost 6 bases, with 5 bases between them. The CDR3 loop spans 13 amino acids. CDR1 and CDR2 from the germline V gene are SGHVS and FNYEAQ. The CDR3 sequence is CASSLAEAGELFF. CDR3 DNA: TGTGCCAGCAGCTTAGCCGAGGCCGGGGAGCTGTTTTTT.

In this sample, this clonotype turned up a few times. The gene calls are TRBV2 and TRBJ2-3; no definite D call. Deletions cut 8 bases from V and 0 bases from J, with 30 bases between. Germline V CDR1 and CDR2: SNHLY, FYNNEI. This CDR3 spans 20 amino acids. The CDR3 is CASPDIGERTAATSTDTQYF. The CDR3 DNA reads TGTGCCAGCCCCGATATTGGGGAAAGGACGGCAGCTACTAGCACAGATACGCAGTATTTT.

This clonotype was detected many times. The rearrangement joins TRBV6-1 to TRBJ2-6; D perhaps matches TRBD1 (7 bases). The CDR3 spans 15 residues. V lost 7 bases, J lost 0 bases, and 10 bases lay in between. CDR1 MNHNS and CDR2 SASEGT come from the germline V gene. The CDR3 DNA reads TGTGCCAGCACTCAGGGGGGCTCTGGGGCCAACGTCCTGACTTTC. It yields the protein CASTQGGSGANVLTF.

This clonotype was recorded only once. The chain has TRBV2 and TRBJ2-7; TRBD2 matches at 10 bases. The length of the CDR3 is 15 residues. CDR1 is SNHLY and CDR2 is FYNNEI in the germline V gene. V was pared by 4 bases and J by 5 bases, with 8 bases of the junction left unmatched. CDR3 coding DNA: TGTGCCAGCAGTGGTTTCGCTAGCGGGAGCGACGAGCAGTACTTC. Amino acid sequence: CASSGFASGSDEQYF.

The sample holds many counts of this clonotype. The chain joins TRBV12-3 or TRBV12-4 to TRBJ1-2; unclear D gene. The CDR3 covers 16 residues. Trimming took off 1 base at V and 4 bases at J, with 16 bases between the two ends. CDR3 protein: CASSLGWPASSYGYTF. For the CDR3, the DNA is TGTGCCAGCAGTTTAGGATGGCCGGCCTCCAGCTATGGCTACACCTTC.

The chain combines TRBV6-2 or TRBV6-3 with TRBJ1-1, with D tentatively TRBD1 (5 bases). The CDR3 sequence is 15 residues long. Per the germline V gene, CDR1 is MNHEY and CDR2 is SVGEGT. Trimming took off 3 bases at V and 11 bases at J, with 22 bases between the two ends. CDR3 residues: CASSYSPPGQREAFF. The CDR3 DNA sequence: TGTGCCAGCAGTTATTCCCCGCCGGGGCAGCGAGAGGCTTTCTTT.